Below are 32 T cell receptor beta chains sequenced from a single sample in a study of cytomegalovirus exposure and HLA in healthy donors. PCR amplification relied on 60 Vbeta primers (plus 13 Jbeta primers). Some clones are missing from TCRdb's copy, which holds only in-frame ones; the method was immunoSEQ multiplex PCR. This sample has some 210,000 clones; about three quarters occur once, and the top ten carry 2.1%. Sequenced sample: PBMCs. Receptors originate from a woman aged 30 to 39 in good health and CMV-seropositive.

The chain employs TRBV15 and TRBJ2-7, with D perhaps matching TRBD1 (5 bases). Trimming left V 5 bases short and J 3 bases short, with 11 bases between. In germline, CDR1 is LNHNV, CDR2 YYDKDF (reference sequence). The length of the CDR3 is 13 residues. The CDR3 nucleotides are TGTGCCACCAGCCTGGGGCTGAGCTACGAGCAGTACTTC. Translated: CATSLGLSYEQYF. Full variable domain (outside the CDR3, taken from reference TRBV15 and TRBJ2-7): DAMVIQNPRYQVTQFGKPVTLSCSQTLNHNVMYWYQQKSSQAPKLLFHYYDKDFNNEADTPDNFQSRRPNTSFCFLDIRSPGLGDTAMYLCATSLGLSYEQYFGPGTRLTVT.

This clone was seen a single time. The chain is built from TRBV4-3 and TRBJ2-3; TRBD2 might be the D (6 bases). Germline V CDR1 and CDR2: LGHNA, YSLEER. Trimming shortened V by 3 bases and J by 0 bases, and 10 bases separated the two germline ends. The CDR3 spans 15 residues. The CDR3 loop is CASSQVGGSTDTQYF. The CDR3 DNA reads TGCGCCAGCAGCCAGGTGGGGGGTAGCACAGATACGCAGTATTTT.

This chain uses TRBV5-6 with TRBJ2-5, with TRBD1 matching 7 bases. V was clipped by 2 bases and J by 2 bases; unmatched bases: 6. This CDR3 contains 15 residues. In germline, CDR1 is SGHDT, CDR2 YYEEEE. CDR3 nucleotides: TGTGCCAGCAGCTTAAACAGGGGCCGACAAGAGACCCAGTACTTC. Residues: CASSLNRGRQETQYF.

This clone was picked up a small number of times. The chain joins TRBV6-6 to TRBJ2-7, with TRBD1 matching 9 bases. This CDR3 spans 15 amino acids. The germline V gene has CDR1 MNHNY and CDR2 SVGAGI (reference sequence). With 6 bases clipped from V and 0 bases from J, the junction kept 6 bases outside the gene matches. The chain's CDR3 is CASRQGQGFSYEQYF. CDR3 DNA: TGTGCCAGCAGACAGGGACAGGGATTCTCCTACGAGCAGTACTTC.

The chain recombines TRBV5-1 with TRBJ2-5, with D maybe TRBD1 (6 bases). This CDR3 is 16 amino acids long. Trimming left V 0 bases short and J 1 base short, with 13 bases between. Germline lookup yields CDR1 SGHRS and CDR2 YFSETQ. CDR3 DNA: TGCGCCAGCAGCTTGGCCAGGGGAGAGCGCCAAGAGACCCAGTACTTC. The encoded protein is CASSLARGERQETQYF.

V and J are TRBV28 and TRBJ1-2; D unclear. Trimming cost V 5 bases and J 8 bases, with 27 bases left between them. The CDR3 spans 17 residues. Germline lookup yields CDR1 MDHEN and CDR2 SYDVKM. The CDR3 reads CASSVYLILTSPGGYTF. In DNA, the CDR3 is TGTGCCAGCAGTGTATATCTTATCCTTACATCACCGGGGGGCTACACCTTC.

This clone was seen a handful of times. This chain connects TRBV11-2 to TRBJ1-2; TRBD1 agrees at 7 bases. This CDR3 contains 12 residues. Per the germline V gene, CDR1 is SGHAT and CDR2 is FQNNGV. The trim removed 7 bases at V and 8 bases at J, leaving 7 bases unmatched. CDR3 sequence: CASTEQGSGYTF. The CDR3 nucleotides are TGTGCCAGCACCGAACAGGGGAGCGGCTACACCTTC.

The J gene is TRBJ2-1, the V gene TRBV7-2; maybe TRBD2 (5 bases). The V end lost 0 bases, the J end lost 0 bases, and 9 bases lay between the germline ends. Germline V gene data show CDR1 as SGHTA and CDR2 as FQGNSA. This CDR3 region has 16 residues. Here the CDR3 DNA reads TGTGCCAGCAGCTTAGCGTGGCGGGTCTCCTACAATGAGCAGTTCTTC. As protein: CASSLAWRVSYNEQFF.

This sequence joins TRBV7-2 and TRBJ2-3; D call uncertain. V dropped 2 bases and J dropped 0 bases, with 12 bases sitting between them. The CDR3 covers 16 residues. CDR1 is SGHTA, CDR2 FQGNSA, per germline. CDR3 protein: CASSLRQAGSTDTQYF. The CDR3 DNA reads as TGTGCCAGCAGCTTACGGCAGGCCGGTAGCACAGATACGCAGTATTTT.

The chain couples TRBV6-5 to TRBJ2-7; D perhaps matches TRBD1 (6 bases). The CDR3 runs 14 residues. Germline V gene lookup returns CDR1 MNHEY and CDR2 SVGAGI. Trimming removed 6 bases from V and 4 bases from J, with 16 bases in between. CDR3 in amino acids: CASRIKQGWYEQYF. In DNA form, the CDR3 reads TGTGCCAGCAGGATTAAACAGGGTTGGTACGAGCAGTACTTC.

The CDR3 spells CASSLAAGGRSDTQYF. CDR3 coding DNA: TGCGCCAGCAGCTTGGCAGCGGGAGGTCGGTCAGATACGCAGTATTTT. The chain carries TRBV5-1 and TRBJ2-3, with TRBD2 matching over 9 bases. Unmatched junction bases numbered 6, after V lost 0 bases and J lost 4 bases. Germline lookup yields CDR1 SGHRS and CDR2 YFSETQ. The CDR3 sequence is 16 residues long.

This chain links TRBV9 with TRBJ2-1, with 7 bases identical to TRBD2. With 3 bases clipped from V and 2 bases from J, the junction kept 2 bases outside the gene matches. The CDR3 runs to 14 residues. Germline assignment: CDR1 SGDLS and CDR2 YYNGEE. The CDR3 sequence: CASSESGAYNEQFF. The DNA for the CDR3 is TGTGCCAGCAGCGAAAGCGGGGCCTACAATGAGCAGTTCTTC.

The J gene is TRBJ2-7, the V gene TRBV27; a possible D gene is TRBD2 (5 bases). The CDR3 has 13 amino acids. Trimming shortened V by 6 bases and J by 6 bases, and 15 bases separated the two germline ends. Germline lookup yields CDR1 MNHEY and CDR2 SMNVEV (reference sequence). CDR3 nucleotide sequence: TGTGCCAGCAGGACGGGGTGCCCCTTCGAGCAGTACTTC. Residues: CASRTGCPFEQYF.

J is TRBJ2-1 and V is TRBV6-4; 10 bases match TRBD1. Unmatched junction bases numbered 6, after V lost 2 bases and J lost 8 bases. The CDR3 runs to 15 residues. The germline gives CDR1 MRHNA, CDR2 SNTAGT. CDR3: CASSDRDRGRDEQFF. The CDR3 DNA sequence: TGTGCCAGCAGTGACCGGGACAGGGGCCGCGATGAGCAGTTCTTC.

The V call is TRBV25-1, the J call TRBJ1-3; D uncertain. Trimming took 1 base from V and 0 from J, leaving 7 bases between them. Germline V gene lookup returns CDR1 MGHDK and CDR2 SYGVNS. The CDR3 covers 15 residues. This CDR3 reads CASSEFSISGNTIYF. The CDR3 DNA reads TGTGCCAGCAGTGAATTTTCCATCTCTGGAAACACCATATATTTT.

The rearrangement links TRBV4-2 to TRBJ2-2; a possible D gene is TRBD2 (7 bases). This CDR3 contains 18 residues. Trimming took off 2 bases at V and 4 bases at J, with 20 bases between the two ends. Germline V CDR1 and CDR2: LGHNA, YNFKEQ. The CDR3 region is CASSQNKGRGPSTGELFF. DNA of the CDR3: TGTGCCAGCAGCCAAAACAAGGGGCGGGGGCCAAGCACCGGGGAGCTGTTTTTT.

This sequence joins TRBV11-3 and TRBJ2-5; TRBD2 matches at 12 bases. From germline, CDR1 is SGHNT and CDR2 YENEEA. The CDR3 has 17 amino acids. Trimming cost V 1 base and J 0 bases; bases outside gene matches: 3. Written as DNA, the CDR3 is TGTGCCAGCAGCTTAGGCCTAGCGGGGGGGTACCAAGAGACCCAGTACTTC. As protein: CASSLGLAGGYQETQYF. Full variable domain (missing parts from reference TRBV11-3 and TRBJ2-5): EAGVVQSPRYKIIEKKQPVAFWCNPISGHNTLYWYLQNLGQGPELLIRYENEEAVDDSQLPKDRFSAERLKGVDSTLKIQPAELGDSAVYLCASSLGLAGGYQETQYFGPGTRLLVL.

This clone was detected only a few times. V usage is TRBV6-1 and J usage is TRBJ2-2, with 7 bases aligning to TRBD1. The CDR3 spans 14 residues. V lost 7 bases and J lost 2; bases outside the gene matches: 4. Per the germline V gene, CDR1 is MNHNS and CDR2 is SASEGT. The chain's CDR3 is CASIRDRNTGELFF. Written as DNA, the CDR3 is TGTGCCAGCATACGGGACAGAAACACCGGGGAGCTGTTTTTT.

The V gene is TRBV2, the J gene TRBJ2-7; 8 bases match TRBD2. Germline CDR1 SNHLY, CDR2 FYNNEI. V shed 8 bases, J shed 1 base, and the junction held 19 bases outside the gene matches. This CDR3 region has 18 residues. The CDR3 loop is CASRERFYGGAKSYEQYF. Here the CDR3 DNA reads TGTGCCAGCCGGGAGAGATTCTACGGGGGGGCTAAATCCTACGAGCAGTACTTC.

The chain carries TRBV2 and TRBJ2-2; TRBD1 aligns across 9 bases. Per the germline V gene, CDR1 is SNHLY and CDR2 is FYNNEI. With 6 bases clipped from V and 5 bases from J, the junction kept 4 bases outside the gene matches. CDR3 length equals 14 residues. CDR3 nucleotides: TGTGCCAGCAGCGGACAGGGGAGAACCGGGGAGCTGTTTTTT. Translating it yields CASSGQGRTGELFF.

V usage is TRBV28 and J usage is TRBJ2-1, with TRBD2 as a possible D gene (5 bases). This CDR3 is 14 amino acids long. The V end was cut by 0 bases, the J end by 4 bases, with 7 bases between. Germline-derived CDR1 and CDR2 are MDHEN and SYDVKM. The CDR3 DNA reads as TGTGCCAGCAGTTTATGGGAGGTATACAATGAGCAGTTCTTC. This gives the protein CASSLWEVYNEQFF. The whole variable domain, filled in from reference TRBV28 and TRBJ2-1, reads DVKVTQSSRYLVKRTGEKVFLECVQDMDHENMFWYRQDPGLGLRLIYFSYDVKMKEKGDIPEGYSVSREKKERFSLILESASTNQTSMYLCASSLWEVYNEQFFGPGTRLTVL.

The V gene is TRBV27, the J gene TRBJ2-5; 10 positions agree with TRBD2. Trimming took 2 bases from V and 7 from J; bases not matched to a gene: 10. The CDR3 runs 16 residues. Germline V gene data show CDR1 as MNHEY and CDR2 as SMNVEV (reference sequence). CDR3 region: CASSLLASGSGGTQYF. The CDR3 nucleotides are TGTGCCAGCAGTTTACTCGCTAGCGGGAGTGGGGGGACCCAGTACTTC.

This chain joins TRBV14 and TRBJ2-3; no definite D call. Trimming shortened V by 0 bases and J by 0 bases, and 10 bases separated the two germline ends. This CDR3 comprises 16 residues. The germline V gene encodes CDR1 SGHDN and CDR2 FVKESK. The CDR3 nucleotides are TGTGCCAGCAGCCAAGAAGCACCTCGTAGCACAGATACGCAGTATTTT. Translating it yields CASSQEAPRSTDTQYF.

The rearrangement joins TRBV5-1 to TRBJ2-7, with D perhaps matching TRBD1 (5 bases). The CDR3 runs to 14 residues. The germline gives CDR1 SGHRS, CDR2 YFSETQ. The germline V and J ends were trimmed by 1 base and 3 bases, with 11 bases remaining between them. CDR3 sequence (DNA): TGCGCCAGCAGCTTGTCAGGGCCCGGCTACGAGCAGTACTTC. This sequence encodes CASSLSGPGYEQYF.

This sequence joins TRBV28 and TRBJ2-7, with D maybe TRBD2 (5 bases). The CDR3 totals 13 residues. Looked up from germline, CDR1 is MDHEN and CDR2 is SYDVKM. Trimming took off 4 bases at V and 5 bases at J, with 12 bases between the two ends. CDR3 in DNA: TGTGCCAGCAGTTCTCCCCGGAGGCACGAGCAGTACTTC. Its translation is CASSSPRRHEQYF.

The gene calls are TRBV5-8 and TRBJ2-3, with a tentative D call TRBD2 (5 bases). CDR3 length equals 14 residues. V was shortened by 6 bases and J by 6 bases, with 17 bases between the two germline ends. Germline CDR1 reads SGHTS; CDR2 reads YDEGEE. The CDR3 region has the DNA TGTGCCAGCAAGCGAGGGATCGCCGTCGATACGCAGTATTTT. Translated, it gives CASKRGIAVDTQYF.

The chain uses TRBV28 and TRBJ1-5, with 7 bases lining up with TRBD1. The germline CDR1 and CDR2 sequences are MDHEN and SYDVKM. Trimming removed 4 bases from V and 3 bases from J; junction bases left unmatched: 3. The CDR3 loop spans 14 amino acids. CDR3 in DNA: TGTGCCAGCAGTTCGACAGGGTACAATCAGCCCCAGCATTTT. Residues: CASSSTGYNQPQHF.

This clone showed up just a few times. This chain joins TRBV30 and TRBJ2-1; 8 nucleotides agree with TRBD2. The length of the CDR3 is 17 residues. Germline CDR1 GTSNPN, CDR2 SVGIG (reference sequence). V shed 0 bases and J 0 bases; nucleotides not matched to a gene: 7. The chain's CDR3 is CAWSVRLASSSYNEQFF. The CDR3 DNA follows: TGTGCCTGGAGTGTACGACTAGCGTCGAGCTCCTACAATGAGCAGTTCTTC.

The CDR3 sequence: CASSYGQGNYGYTF. CDR3 bases: TGTGCCAGCAGTTACGGACAGGGTAACTATGGCTACACCTTC. V and J are TRBV6-6 and TRBJ1-2; 8 bases align to TRBD1. The V gene end was trimmed by 2 bases and the J gene end by 1 base; junction bases not matched to a gene: 0. The CDR3 runs to 14 residues. From germline, CDR1 is MNHNY and CDR2 SVGAGI (reference sequence).

The chain combines TRBV6-1 with TRBJ1-1; the D gene is possibly TRBD1 (5 bases). This CDR3 is 13 amino acids long. Germline loops: CDR1 MNHNS, CDR2 SASEGT. Between the trimmed V and J ends, which lost 5 bases and 3 bases, there was a span of 10 bases. CDR3 amino acids: CASSKGIYTEAFF. CDR3 DNA: TGTGCCAGCAGTAAGGGGATCTACACTGAAGCTTTCTTT.

The V and J genes are TRBV6-5 and TRBJ2-4, with TRBD1 matching over 7 bases. The CDR3 extends over 13 amino acids. Germline CDR1 and CDR2: MNHEY and SVGAGI. V lost 6 bases, J lost 9 bases, and 8 bases stayed unmatched. The CDR3: CASRGQGVLIQYF. Here the CDR3 DNA reads TGTGCCAGCAGGGGGCAGGGGGTACTCATTCAGTACTTC.

V is TRBV6-1 and J is TRBJ1-5; D remains ambiguous. CDR1 MNHNS and CDR2 SASEGT come from the germline V gene. The CDR3 is 13 amino acids. V shed 8 bases and J shed 3 bases, with 11 bases lying between them. In nucleotides, the CDR3 is TGTGCCAGCTGTCAAGAGCCCAATCAGCCCCAGCATTTT. It translates to CASCQEPNQPQHF.